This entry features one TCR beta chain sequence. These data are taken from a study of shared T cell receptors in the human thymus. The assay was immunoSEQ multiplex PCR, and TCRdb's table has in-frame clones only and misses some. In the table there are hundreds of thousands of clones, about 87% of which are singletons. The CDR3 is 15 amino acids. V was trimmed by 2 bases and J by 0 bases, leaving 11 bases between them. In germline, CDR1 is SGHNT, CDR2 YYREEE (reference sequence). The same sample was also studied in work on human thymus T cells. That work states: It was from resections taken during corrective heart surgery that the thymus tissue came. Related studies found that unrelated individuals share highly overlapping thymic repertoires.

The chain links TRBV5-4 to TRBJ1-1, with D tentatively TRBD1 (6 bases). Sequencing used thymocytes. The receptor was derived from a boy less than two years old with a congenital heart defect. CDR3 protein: CASSLEGQLNTEAFF. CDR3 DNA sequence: TGTGCCAGCAGCTTAGAAGGACAGCTGAACACTGAAGCTTTCTTT.